This section outlines one TCR beta chain sequence together with its context. What it binds is unknown. The data belong to a study of blood T cells in healthy people across ages. Notes on the study in general: Unsorted PBMC input precluded a conclusive naive versus antigen-experienced comparison. The fall in TCR beta diversity per million T cells was roughly linear with age.

Next came a second PCR, run for about 7 to 12 cycles, which used a sample-barcoded 5' primer along with a J-beta primer mix. Via MiXCR, TCRdb re-called the 5' RACE reads, giving one row per CDR3 protein. The sample shows 700,000 to 950,000 distinct CDR3 sequences, roughly 60% of them seen only once. The V end was cut by 1 base, the J end by 11 bases, with 9 bases between. The CDR3 has 11 amino acids. Germline assignment: CDR1 MNHNS and CDR2 SASEGT. The sample taken for sequencing was blood. The chain employs TRBV6-1 and TRBJ2-7; D uncertain. This sequence originates from a man aged 25 to 40 in good health. CDR3 sequence: CASSEELSEYF. DNA of the CDR3: TGTGCCAGCAGTGAAGAACTGTCGGAGTACTTC.